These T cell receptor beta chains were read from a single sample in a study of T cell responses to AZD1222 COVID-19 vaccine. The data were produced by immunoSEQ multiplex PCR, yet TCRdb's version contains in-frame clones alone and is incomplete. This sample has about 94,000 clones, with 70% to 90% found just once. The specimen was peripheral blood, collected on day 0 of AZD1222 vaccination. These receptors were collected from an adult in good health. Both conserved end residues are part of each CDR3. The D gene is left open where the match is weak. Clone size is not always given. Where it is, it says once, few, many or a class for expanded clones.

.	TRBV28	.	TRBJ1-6	CASSRGRYDSPLHF	TGTGCCAGCAGCCGAGGACGATACGATTCACCCCTCCACTTT
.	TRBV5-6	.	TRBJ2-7	CASSTLVGGSRSYEQYF	TGTGCCAGCAGCACCCTGGTGGGGGGTTCTAGATCCTACGAGCAGTACTTC
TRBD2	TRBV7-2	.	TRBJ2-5	CASSSRSGGAPRETQYF	TGTGCCAGCAGCTCCCGCAGCGGGGGAGCCCCTCGTGAGACCCAGTACTTC
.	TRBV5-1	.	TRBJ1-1	CASSPGTVGFEAFF	TGCGCCAGCAGCCCCGGGACGGTGGGTTTTGAAGCTTTCTTT
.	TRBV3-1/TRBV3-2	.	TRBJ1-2	CASSHGTINYGYTF	TGTGCCAGCAGCCACGGGACAATTAACTATGGCTACACCTTC
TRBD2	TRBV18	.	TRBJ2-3	CASSRTSGGSTDTQYF	TGTGCCAGCTCACGAACTAGCGGGGGAAGCACAGATACGCAGTATTTT
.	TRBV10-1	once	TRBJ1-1	CASRNDRNTEAFF	TGCGCCAGCAGGAATGACAGGAACACTGAAGCTTTCTTT
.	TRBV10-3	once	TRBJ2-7	CAISELGTYEQYF	TGTGCCATCAGTGAACTGGGTACCTACGAGCAGTACTTC
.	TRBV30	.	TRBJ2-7	CAWSVLGDEQYF	TGTGCCTGGAGTGTACTGGGGGACGAGCAGTACTTC
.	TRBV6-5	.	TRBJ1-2	CASTSSGQGGYTF	TGTGCCAGCACCTCCTCAGGGCAGGGAGGCTACACCTTC
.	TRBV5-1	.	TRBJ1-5	CASRSAVGDNQPQHF	TGCGCCAGCAGATCGGCCGTAGGGGACAATCAGCCCCAGCATTTT
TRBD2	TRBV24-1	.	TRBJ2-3	CAPRFGGQRGGSRTDTQYF	TGTGCCCCTAGATTTGGGGGACAGCGGGGGGGCTCCCGGACAGATACGCAGTATTTT
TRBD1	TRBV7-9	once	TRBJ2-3	CASSLDMSRGRVDTQYF	TGTGCCAGCAGCTTAGATATGTCCAGGGGGCGCGTAGATACGCAGTATTTT
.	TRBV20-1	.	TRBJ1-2	CSARHAGYTF	TGCAGTGCTAGGCATGCTGGCTACACCTTC
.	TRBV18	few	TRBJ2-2	CASSPPSRPDTGELFF	TGTGCCAGCTCACCACCGAGCAGGCCGGACACCGGGGAGCTGTTTTTT
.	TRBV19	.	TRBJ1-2	CASSIAASFSYGYTF	TGTGCCAGTAGTATAGCGGCATCCTTTAGTTATGGCTACACCTTC
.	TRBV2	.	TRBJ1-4	CASSAIRGEFEKLFF	TGTGCCAGCAGTGCTATAAGGGGAGAATTTGAAAAACTGTTTTTT
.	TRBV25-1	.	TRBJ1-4	CASSELGAGEKLFF	TGTGCCAGCAGTGAATTGGGGGCTGGTGAAAAACTGTTTTTT